The TCR beta chain under discussion was sequenced for a study of OX40 agonist ivuxolimab in advanced cancers. Study-wide results and caveats: Partial responders at 0.1-3.0 mg/kg had among the lowest clonal expansion.

Sequencing was performed with immunoSEQ multiplex PCR; in TCRdb, only in-frame clones are kept and a portion is missing. Among 100,000 or so clones listed, about 93% were seen once. V lost 2 bases, J lost 15 bases, and 14 bases lay in between. Germline CDR1 is SGHVS and CDR2 is FNYEAQ. CDR3 size: 12 residues. This clone is a singleton in its sample. Antigen specificity is unknown. The sequencing used CD4+ or CD8+ T cells sorted from blood, collected in a trial of the OX40 agonist ivuxolimab. The chain carries TRBV7-6 and TRBJ2-1; a weak D match, TRBD2 (5 bases). This receptor was taken from an adult with an advanced solid tumor such as melanoma, head and neck, liver or kidney cancer. CDR3 in amino acids: CASSLQEEVLFF. CDR3 nucleotide sequence: TGTGCCAGCAGCTTACAGGAGGAGGTACTGTTCTTC.